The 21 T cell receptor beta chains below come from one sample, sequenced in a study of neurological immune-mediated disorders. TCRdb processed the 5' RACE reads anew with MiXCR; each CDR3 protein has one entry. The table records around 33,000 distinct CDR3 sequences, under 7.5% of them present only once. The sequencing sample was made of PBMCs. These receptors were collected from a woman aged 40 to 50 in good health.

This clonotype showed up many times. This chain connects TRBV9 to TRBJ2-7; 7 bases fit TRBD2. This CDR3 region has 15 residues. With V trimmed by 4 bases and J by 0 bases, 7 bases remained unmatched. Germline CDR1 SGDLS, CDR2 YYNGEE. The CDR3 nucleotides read TGTGCCAGCAGCCCACTAGCGTTAAGCTCCTACGAGCAGTACTTC. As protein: CASSPLALSSYEQYF.

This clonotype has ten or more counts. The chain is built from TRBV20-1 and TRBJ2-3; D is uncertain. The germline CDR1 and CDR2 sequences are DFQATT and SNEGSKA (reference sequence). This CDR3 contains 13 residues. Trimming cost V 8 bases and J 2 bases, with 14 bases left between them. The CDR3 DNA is TGCAGTCGAGAACAGATATTCACAGATACGCAGTATTTT. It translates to CSREQIFTDTQYF.

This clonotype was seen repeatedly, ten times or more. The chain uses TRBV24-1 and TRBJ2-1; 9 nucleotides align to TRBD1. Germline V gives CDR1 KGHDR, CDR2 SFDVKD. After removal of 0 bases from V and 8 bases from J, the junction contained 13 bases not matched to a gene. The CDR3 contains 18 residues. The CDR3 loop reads CATSDLRAGTGYLDEQFF. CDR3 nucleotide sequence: TGTGCCACCAGTGATTTGCGGGCCGGGACAGGGTATTTGGATGAGCAGTTCTTC.

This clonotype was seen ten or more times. CDR3 DNA sequence: TGTGCCAGCAGTTTCGGGCAGTCTCAGTACTTC. Amino acids: CASSFGQSQYF. This chain connects TRBV12-3 or TRBV12-4 to TRBJ2-7; D call uncertain. The V end was cut by 3 bases, the J end by 10 bases, with 10 bases between. CDR3 length equals 11 residues.

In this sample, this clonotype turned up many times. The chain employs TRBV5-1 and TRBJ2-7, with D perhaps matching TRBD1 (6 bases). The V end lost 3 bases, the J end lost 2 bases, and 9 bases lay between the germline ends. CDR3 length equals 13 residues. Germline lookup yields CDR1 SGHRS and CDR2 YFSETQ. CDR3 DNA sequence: TGCGCCAGCAGCTGGGACATTACCTACGAGCAGTACGTC. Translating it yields CASSWDITYEQYV.

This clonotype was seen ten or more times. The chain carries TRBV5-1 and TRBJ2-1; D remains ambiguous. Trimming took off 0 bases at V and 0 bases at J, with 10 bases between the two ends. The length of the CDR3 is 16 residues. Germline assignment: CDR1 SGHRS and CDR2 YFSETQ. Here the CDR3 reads CASSLALDGSYNEQFF. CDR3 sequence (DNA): TGCGCCAGCAGCTTGGCCCTAGACGGCTCCTACAATGAGCAGTTCTTC.

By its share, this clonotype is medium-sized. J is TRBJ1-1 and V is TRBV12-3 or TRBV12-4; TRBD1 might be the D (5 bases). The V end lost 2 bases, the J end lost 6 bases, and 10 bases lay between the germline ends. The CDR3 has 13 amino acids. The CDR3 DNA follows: TGTGCCAGCAGTTTAACAGGCCGTCCTGAAGCTTTCTTT. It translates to CASSLTGRPEAFF.

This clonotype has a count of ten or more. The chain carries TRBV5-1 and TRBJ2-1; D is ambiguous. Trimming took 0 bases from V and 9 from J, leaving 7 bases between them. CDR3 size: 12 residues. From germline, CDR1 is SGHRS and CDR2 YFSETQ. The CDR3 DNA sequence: TGCGCCAGCAGCTTGGAAATGCCTGAGCAGTTCTTC. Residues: CASSLEMPEQFF.

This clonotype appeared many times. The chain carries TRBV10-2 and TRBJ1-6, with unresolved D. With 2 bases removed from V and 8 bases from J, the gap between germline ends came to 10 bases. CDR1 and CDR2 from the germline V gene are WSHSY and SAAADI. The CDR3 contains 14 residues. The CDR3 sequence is CASSEGVGHSPLHF. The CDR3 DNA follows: TGCGCCAGCAGTGAGGGGGTCGGGCATTCACCCCTCCACTTT.

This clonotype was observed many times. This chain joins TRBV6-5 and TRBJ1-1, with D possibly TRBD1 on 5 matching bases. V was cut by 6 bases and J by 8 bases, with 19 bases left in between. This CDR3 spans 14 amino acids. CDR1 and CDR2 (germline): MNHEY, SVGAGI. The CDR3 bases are TGTGCCAGCAGGCCCAGGGACCCAGGTCACGAAGCTTTCTTT. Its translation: CASRPRDPGHEAFF.

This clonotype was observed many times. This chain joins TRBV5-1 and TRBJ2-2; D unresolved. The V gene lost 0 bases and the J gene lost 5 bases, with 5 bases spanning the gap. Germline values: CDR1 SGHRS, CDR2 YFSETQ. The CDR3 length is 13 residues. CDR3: CASSLAGTGELFF. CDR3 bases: TGCGCCAGCAGCTTGGCCGGGACCGGGGAGCTGTTTTTT. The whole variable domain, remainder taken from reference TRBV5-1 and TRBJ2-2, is KAGVTQTPRYLIKTRGQQVTLSCSPISGHRSVSWYQQTPGQGLQFLFEYFSETQRNKGNFPGRFSGRQFSNSRSEMNVSTLELGDSALYLCASSLAGTGELFFGEGSRLTVL.

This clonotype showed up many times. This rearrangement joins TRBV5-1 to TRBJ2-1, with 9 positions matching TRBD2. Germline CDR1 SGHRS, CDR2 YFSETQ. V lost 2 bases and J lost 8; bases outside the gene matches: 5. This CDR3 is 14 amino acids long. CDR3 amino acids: CASSLAGGRDEQFF. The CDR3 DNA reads TGCGCCAGCAGCTTAGCGGGGGGAAGGGATGAGCAGTTCTTC.

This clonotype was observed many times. The CDR3: CATSASTDTQYF. The CDR3 DNA reads TGTGCCACCAGCGCTAGTACAGATACGCAGTATTTT. This chain uses TRBV15 with TRBJ2-3; D unclear. V was pared by 5 bases and J by 3 bases, with 6 bases between. In germline, CDR1 is LNHNV, CDR2 YYDKDF (reference sequence). The CDR3 extends over 12 amino acids.

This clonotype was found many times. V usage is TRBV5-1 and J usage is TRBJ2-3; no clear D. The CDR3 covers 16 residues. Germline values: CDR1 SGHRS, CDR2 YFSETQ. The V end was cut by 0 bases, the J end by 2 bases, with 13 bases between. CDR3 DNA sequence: TGCGCCAGCAGCTTGGCCGTGGGCTCGGACACAGATACGCAGTATTTT. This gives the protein CASSLAVGSDTDTQYF.

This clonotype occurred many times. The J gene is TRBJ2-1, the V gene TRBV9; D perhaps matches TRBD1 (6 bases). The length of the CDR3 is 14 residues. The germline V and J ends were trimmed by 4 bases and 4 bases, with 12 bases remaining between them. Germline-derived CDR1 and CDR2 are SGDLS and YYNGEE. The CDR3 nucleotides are TGTGCCAGCAGCTCCCTAGGGGGATACAATGAGCAGTTCTTC. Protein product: CASSSLGGYNEQFF.

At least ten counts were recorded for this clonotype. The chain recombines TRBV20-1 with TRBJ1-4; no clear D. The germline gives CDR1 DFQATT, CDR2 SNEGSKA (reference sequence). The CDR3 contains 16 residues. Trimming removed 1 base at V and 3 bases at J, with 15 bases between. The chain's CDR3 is CSARVEAVGSNEKLFF. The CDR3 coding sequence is TGCAGTGCTAGAGTTGAGGCGGTTGGTTCTAATGAAAAACTGTTTTTT.

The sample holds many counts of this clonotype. The DNA of the CDR3 is TGCGCCAGCAGCTTGCCCGGGACAGGGGGCGTCCACGAGCAGTACTTC. It is translated as CASSLPGTGGVHEQYF. This chain links TRBV5-1 with TRBJ2-7; 12 bases agree with TRBD1. The CDR3 contains 16 residues. V gave up 1 base and J gave up 5 bases; unmatched junction bases: 7. Germline V gene data show CDR1 as SGHRS and CDR2 as YFSETQ.

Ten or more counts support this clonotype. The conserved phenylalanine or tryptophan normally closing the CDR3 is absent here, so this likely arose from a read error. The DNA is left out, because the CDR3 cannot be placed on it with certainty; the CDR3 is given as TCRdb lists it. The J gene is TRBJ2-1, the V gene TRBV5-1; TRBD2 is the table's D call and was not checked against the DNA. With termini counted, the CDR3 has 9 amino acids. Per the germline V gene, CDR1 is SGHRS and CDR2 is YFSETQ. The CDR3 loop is CASGRWGPT.

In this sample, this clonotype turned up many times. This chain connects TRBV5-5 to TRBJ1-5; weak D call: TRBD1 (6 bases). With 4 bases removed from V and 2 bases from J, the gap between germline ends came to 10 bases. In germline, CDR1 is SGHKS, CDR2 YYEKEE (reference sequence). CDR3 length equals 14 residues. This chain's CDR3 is CASSPAGGNQPQHF. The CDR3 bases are TGTGCCAGCAGCCCCGCAGGGGGCAATCAGCCCCAGCATTTT.

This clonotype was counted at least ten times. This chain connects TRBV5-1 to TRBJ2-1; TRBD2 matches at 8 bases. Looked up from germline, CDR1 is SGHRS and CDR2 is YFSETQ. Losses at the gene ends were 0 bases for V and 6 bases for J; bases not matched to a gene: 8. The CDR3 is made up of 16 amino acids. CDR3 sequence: CASSLGWDSGVNEQFF. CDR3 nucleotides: TGCGCCAGCAGCTTGGGATGGGATAGCGGGGTCAATGAGCAGTTCTTC. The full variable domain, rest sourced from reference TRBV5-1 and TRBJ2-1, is KAGVTQTPRYLIKTRGQQVTLSCSPISGHRSVSWYQQTPGQGLQFLFEYFSETQRNKGNFPGRFSGRQFSNSRSEMNVSTLELGDSALYLCASSLGWDSGVNEQFFGPGTRLTVL.

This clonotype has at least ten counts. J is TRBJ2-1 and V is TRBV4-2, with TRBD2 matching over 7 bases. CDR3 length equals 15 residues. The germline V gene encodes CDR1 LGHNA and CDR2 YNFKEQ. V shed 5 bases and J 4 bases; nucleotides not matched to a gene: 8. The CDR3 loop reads CASSGSGKYYNEQFF. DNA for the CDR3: TGTGCCAGCAGCGGGAGCGGGAAATATTACAATGAGCAGTTCTTC.